This entry concerns a single T cell receptor (beta chain). This entry belongs to a study of T-cell memory formation after mild COVID-19. One entry per CDR3 protein, called by TCRdb with MiXCR from the 5' RACE reads. This table has about 500,000 distinct CDR3 sequences, over 20% appearing once. V shed 5 bases and J 0 bases; nucleotides not matched to a gene: 9. Germline-derived CDR1 and CDR2 are ENHRY and SYGVKD. There are 16 residues in the CDR3. Sequencing used PBMCs or a T cell subset sorted from them (not recorded which). This TCR was sampled from an adult woman who had mild COVID-19 (a few samples of this study predate the infection). Cell type and time point are not known. The chain is built from TRBV10-3 and TRBJ2-5; 7 nucleotides match TRBD2. CDR3 sequence: CAISLEAGTYQETQYF. The DNA of the CDR3 is TGTGCCATCAGTTTGGAAGCGGGGACGTACCAAGAGACCCAGTACTTC.